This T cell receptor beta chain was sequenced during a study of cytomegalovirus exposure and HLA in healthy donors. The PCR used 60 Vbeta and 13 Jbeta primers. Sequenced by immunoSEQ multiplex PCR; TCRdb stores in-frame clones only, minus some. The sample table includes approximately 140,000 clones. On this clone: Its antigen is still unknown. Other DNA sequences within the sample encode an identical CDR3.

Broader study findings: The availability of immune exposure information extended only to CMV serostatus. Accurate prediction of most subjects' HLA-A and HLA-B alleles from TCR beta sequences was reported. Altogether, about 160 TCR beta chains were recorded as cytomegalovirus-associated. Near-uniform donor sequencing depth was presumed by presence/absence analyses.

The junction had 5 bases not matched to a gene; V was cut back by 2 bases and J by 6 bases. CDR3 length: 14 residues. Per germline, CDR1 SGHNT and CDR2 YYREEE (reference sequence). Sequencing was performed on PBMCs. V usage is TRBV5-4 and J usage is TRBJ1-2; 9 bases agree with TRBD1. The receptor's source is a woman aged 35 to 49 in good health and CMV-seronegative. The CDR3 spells CASSFSRQGDGYTF. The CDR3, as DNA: TGTGCCAGCAGCTTTTCGCGACAGGGGGATGGCTACACCTTC.